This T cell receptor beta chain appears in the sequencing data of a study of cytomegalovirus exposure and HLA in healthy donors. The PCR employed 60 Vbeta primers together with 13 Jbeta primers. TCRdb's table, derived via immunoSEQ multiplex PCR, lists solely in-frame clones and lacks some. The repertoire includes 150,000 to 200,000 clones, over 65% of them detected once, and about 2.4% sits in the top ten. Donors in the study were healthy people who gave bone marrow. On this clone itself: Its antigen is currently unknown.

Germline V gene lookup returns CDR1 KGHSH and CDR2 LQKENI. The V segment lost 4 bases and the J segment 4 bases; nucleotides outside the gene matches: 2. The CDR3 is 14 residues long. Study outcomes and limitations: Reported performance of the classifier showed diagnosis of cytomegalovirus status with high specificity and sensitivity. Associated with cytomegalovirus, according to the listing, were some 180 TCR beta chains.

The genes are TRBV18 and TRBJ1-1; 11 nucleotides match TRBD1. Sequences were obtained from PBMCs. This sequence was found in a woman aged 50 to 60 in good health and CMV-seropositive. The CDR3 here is CASSRGTGGTEAFF. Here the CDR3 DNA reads TGTGCCAGCTCACGTGGGACAGGGGGCACTGAAGCTTTCTTT.